There are many counts of the clone carrying this T cell receptor (beta chain). The entry originates in a study of T-cell reconstitution after alpha-beta-depleted transplantation in children. The germline CDR1 and CDR2 sequences are MNHEY and SVGEGT. The CDR3 has 17 amino acids. Unmatched junction bases numbered 8, after V lost 7 bases and J lost 0 bases. Preparation of the TCRbeta library was carried out with unique molecular identifiers. MiXCR, run by TCRdb on the PCR reads, gives a single entry per CDR3 protein. The sample yields about 200,000 distinct CDR3 sequences, 5% to 7.5% seen once. The sequence was collected from a girl under three years old with combined immunodeficiency, due to receive a stem cell transplant. Source: PBMCs, taken before TCRalphabeta/CD19-depleted stem cell transplant. V is TRBV6-2 or TRBV6-3 and J is TRBJ2-1, with 11 bases lining up with TRBD2. The CDR3 nucleotides read TGTGCCAGCAATCCGACTAGCGGGGTCAGCTCCTACAATGAGCAGTTCTTC. Translation: CASNPTSGVSSYNEQFF.